A single sample is the source of the 7 T cell receptor beta chains below, sequenced in a study of regulatory T cells in long-lasting Graves disease. Building of the TCR beta libraries involved iRepertoire HTBI primers and Arm-PCR of CDR3 regions. TCRdb reprocessed the multiplex PCR reads with MiXCR, giving one entry per CDR3 protein. The repertoire has about 200,000 distinct CDR3 sequences, 15% to 20% of them found once; the top ten carry 22%. Time point described: newly diagnosed GD, antithyroid drugs for less than 3 months. Extracted PBMC RNA gave rise to the TCR library. This material consisted of peripheral blood mononuclear cells (PBMCs), taken at new diagnosis, from a patient treated with antithyroid drugs. These receptors were collected from a female donor with Graves disease.

This clonotype was detected many times. The rearrangement joins TRBV12-3 or TRBV12-4 to TRBJ2-1; 9 bases line up with TRBD1. The J call may be mistaken, given a closer DNA end match to TRBJ2-5. This CDR3 is 14 amino acids long. DNA of the CDR3: TGTGCCAGCACTGATAACAGGGGGCCGGAGACCCAGTACTTC. It codes for CASTDNRGPETQYF.

The rearrangement uses TRBV2 and TRBJ2-1, with TRBD2 matching 15 bases. The CDR3 is 16 amino acids. J lost 4 bases, V lost 6 bases, and 4 bases had no gene match. Germline CDR1 SNHLY, CDR2 FYNNEI. CDR3 in DNA: TGTGCCAGCAGACGTGGACTAGCGGGAGGGTACAATGAGCAGTTCTTC. It yields the protein CASRRGLAGGYNEQFF.

This clonotype was seen many times. The rearrangement uses TRBV10-3 and TRBJ2-1; 11 bases agree with TRBD1. Trimming cost V 7 bases and J 5 bases; bases outside gene matches: 7. This CDR3 is built from 15 residues. The germline gives CDR1 ENHRY, CDR2 SYGVKD. Here the CDR3 DNA reads TGTGCCATCACTCAGGACAGGGGGCCCAACAATGAGCAGTTCTTC. Amino acid sequence: CAITQDRGPNNEQFF.

As regards this clonotype: One end of the junction does not line up with germline, which may come from a read error. The rearrangement uses TRBV2 and TRBJ1-4, with a possible D match to TRBD1 (5 bases). The CDR3 contains 14 residues. Germline V gives CDR1 SNHLY, CDR2 FYNNEI. The CDR3 region is CASGEAGGTEKLFF. CDR3 DNA: TGTGCCAGCGGTGAGGCGGGGGGAACCGAAAAACTGTTTTTT.

The rearrangement links TRBV7-9 to TRBJ1-6; maybe TRBD1 (5 bases). V lost 0 bases, J lost 7 bases, and 13 bases lay in between. CDR1 and CDR2 (germline): SEHNR, FQNEAQ (reference sequence). The CDR3 covers 16 residues. This CDR3 reads CASSLASTAGNSPLHF. CDR3 sequence (DNA): TGTGCCAGCAGCTTAGCCTCTACCGCAGGGAATTCACCCCTCCACTTT.

This clonotype was recorded many times. The rearrangement joins TRBV20-1 to TRBJ2-6; perhaps TRBD1 as D (6 bases). Trimming left V 3 bases short and J 0 bases short, with 12 bases between. The CDR3 consists of 16 residues. Germline CDR1 and CDR2: DFQATT and SNEGSKA (reference sequence). CDR3 sequence (DNA): TGCAGTGCTAGCCGGGACATCGACTCTGGGGCCAACGTCCTGACTTTC. Protein sequence: CSASRDIDSGANVLTF.

The table lists this clonotype with many counts. The gene calls are TRBV3-1 and TRBJ2-5; 8 bases agree with TRBD2. Germline V gives CDR1 LGHDT, CDR2 YNNKEL (reference sequence). The CDR3 has 15 amino acids. The junction had 11 bases not matched to a gene; V was cut back by 6 bases and J by 5 bases. The CDR3 sequence: CASRGGSGSRETQYF. The DNA for the CDR3 is TGTGCCAGCAGGGGCGGGAGCGGGAGTCGGGAGACCCAGTACTTC.